This T cell receptor (beta chain) stems from a study of a mutant IDH1 vaccine in newly diagnosed glioma. Study-level information: Radiotherapy alone preceded vaccination by 4-6 weeks; alternatively, vaccination started with temozolomide cycles.

Trimming left V 0 bases short and J 5 bases short, with 16 bases between. This CDR3 has 16 residues. From germline, CDR1 is SEHNR and CDR2 FQNEAQ (reference sequence). The sample's time point: week 35, safety follow-up. A 20-mer mutant IDH1 peptide at 300 ug was injected subcutaneously with topical imiquimod. Patients came in for eight vaccinations, in weeks 1, 3, 5, 7, 11, 15, 19 and 23. The table came from immunoSEQ multiplex PCR; TCRdb's copy has only in-frame clones and leaves some out. Of some 30,000 clones in the sample, approximately 80% are singletons; the top ten hold 15% to 19%. Details on this clone: Its antigen is still unknown.

Sequencing was performed on PBMCs, taken from a glioma patient whose treatment included an IDH1 peptide vaccine. This receptor was identified in a man in his thirties or forties with glioma. This sequence joins TRBV7-9 and TRBJ1-1; D is perhaps TRBD1 (5 bases). Here the CDR3 reads CASSLAPGPEGTEAFF. CDR3 in DNA: TGTGCCAGCAGCTTAGCGCCGGGACCAGAGGGTACTGAAGCTTTCTTT.